These 22 T cell receptor beta chains originate from one sample sequenced in a study of tissue T cells after allogeneic stem cell transplantation. As for time point: mouse harvest day 14 after allogeneic transplant. Mouse grafts combined 10^7 T-cell-depleted bone marrow cells with 10^6 splenic CD5+ T cells. Measured with immunoSEQ multiplex PCR; TCRdb has only the in-frame clones, and not every one. The table includes under 8,500 clones, about 37% detected once. Sequencing was done on a sample of skin. The receptors here all came from a female BALB/c mouse given C57BL/6 T cells with graft-versus-host disease after an allogeneic hematopoietic cell transplant.

In its sample, this clone ranks as medium-sized. The genes and germline here are from mouse. The sequenced CDR3 bases are TGTGCCAGCAGTCCTTCCAGGGATGGCTACACC. Translation: CASSPSRDGYT. The whole CDR3 protein is CASSPSRDGYTF. The V and J genes are TRBV26 and TRBJ1-2, with TRBD1 as a possible D gene (5 bases). The read terminates 1 residue before the CDR3 end, so the remaining end is supplied by the germline J gene. The V and J ends lost 4 bases and 10 bases respectively, with 13 bases between them. Germline CDR1 KGHPV, CDR2 FQNQEV (reference sequence). The length of the CDR3 is 12 residues. The whole variable domain, remainder taken from reference TRBV26 and TRBJ1-2, is NSKVIQTPRYLVKGQGQKAKMRCIPEKGHPVVFWYQQNKNNEFKFLINFQNQEVLQQIDMTEKRFSAECPSNSPCSLEIQSSEAGDSALYLCASSPSRDGYTFGSGTRLLVI.

A single count supports this clone. The listed genes are named as in mouse. The read finishes 1 residue shy of the CDR3 end, and the germline J gene is used to complete it. The chain is built from TRBV26 and TRBJ1-1; tentatively, D is TRBD1 (5 bases). The V and J ends lost 2 bases and 7 bases respectively, with 8 bases between them. The germline V gene encodes CDR1 KGHPV and CDR2 FQNQEV (reference sequence). This CDR3 is 12 amino acids long. The CDR3 sequence is CASSLEGREVFF. CDR3 DNA, as far as it was read: TGTGCCAGCAGTCTGGAGGGGAGAGAAGTCTTC.

As to this clone: Germline and genes here are mouse. The CDR3 goes on 1 residue after the read ends, and that part is filled in from the germline J gene. The chain combines TRBV16 with TRBJ1-2; the D is unclear. The CDR3 consists of 13 residues. Per germline, CDR1 SGHSA and CDR2 FRNQAP. V lost 3 bases and J 1 base, leaving 6 bases between the germline ends. The CDR3 protein is CASSFEKNSDYTF. CDR3 DNA, as far as it was read: TGTGCAAGCAGCTTTGAAAAAAACTCCGACTACACC.

As regards this clone: The gene names given are mouse names. Read coverage stops 1 residue before the CDR3 terminus; the germline J gene supplies the remainder. Other DNA sequences in this sample translate to the same CDR3. V and J are TRBV3 and TRBJ2-1; 7 bases are a match to TRBD2. Germline V gene lookup returns CDR1 SNHLY and CDR2 FYNGKV (reference sequence). With V trimmed by 3 bases and J by 4 bases, 0 bases remained unmatched. CDR3 size: 13 residues. CDR3 DNA (partial): TGTGCCAGCAGCTTGGGGGGGTATGCTGAGCAGTTC. Its translation is CASSLGGYAEQF. The whole CDR3 protein reads CASSLGGYAEQFF.

This clone qualifies as medium-sized. The gene symbols are mouse symbols. The read stops 1 residue short of the end of the CDR3; the missing end is completed from the germline J gene. This chain connects TRBV26 to TRBJ1-3; a weak D match, TRBD1 (5 bases). V lost 2 bases, J lost 2 bases, and 7 bases lay in between. The CDR3 runs to 14 residues. The germline CDR1 and CDR2 sequences are KGHPV and FQNQEV (reference sequence). The CDR3 bases that were read are TGTGCCAGCAGTCTGGCAGGGACTGGAAATACGCTCTAT. Residues: CASSLAGTGNTLY. The entire CDR3 sequence reads CASSLAGTGNTLYF.

In the case of this clone: Genes here carry mouse names. Coverage ceases 1 residue before the CDR3 finishes, and the germline J gene fills in the end. This sequence joins TRBV26 and TRBJ2-5; D call uncertain. V lost 2 bases, J lost 5 bases, and 11 bases lay in between. The CDR3 length is 14 residues. Germline V lookup: CDR1 KGHPV, CDR2 FQNQEV (reference sequence). The covered CDR3 bases are TGTGCCAGCAGTCTGGGGCCGGACGGAGACACCCAGTAC. Its translation: CASSLGPDGDTQY. The whole CDR3 protein reads CASSLGPDGDTQYF.

This clone turned up a few times. Genes here carry mouse names. Read sequence stops 1 residue before the CDR3 end, and the germline J gene provides the missing end. The chain is built from TRBV26 and TRBJ2-1; 8 positions match TRBD2. Germline V gene data show CDR1 as KGHPV and CDR2 as FQNQEV (reference sequence). The trim removed 2 bases at V and 5 bases at J, leaving 2 bases unmatched. This CDR3 is 14 amino acids long. The CDR3 here is CASSLRGGNAEQFF. Incomplete CDR3 DNA: TGTGCCAGCAGTCTGAGGGGGGGCAATGCTGAGCAGTTC.

Details on this clone: The genes and germline here are from mouse. Partial CDR3 DNA: TGTGCCAGCGGTGATTCTGGGGGGTGTGCAGAAACGCTGTAT. It specifies CASGDSGGCAETLY. The whole CDR3 region reads CASGDSGGCAETLYF. The rearrangement links TRBV13-2 to TRBJ2-3; 8 bases fit TRBD2. The read ends 1 residue shy of where the CDR3 ends; the end is completed using the germline J gene. CDR1 is NNHNN and CDR2 is SYGAGS in the germline V gene (reference sequence). After removal of 1 base from V and 1 base from J, the junction contained 2 bases not matched to a gene. The CDR3 has 15 amino acids.

As concerns this clone: Here the gene names and germline are mouse. The sequenced fragment ends 1 residue before the CDR3 boundary, so the rest is inferred from the germline J gene. The chain recombines TRBV15 with TRBJ2-1; D remains unclear. Germline V gene data show CDR1 as SGHND and CDR2 as FRSKSL. The CDR3 length is 13 residues. V dropped 4 bases and J dropped 1 base, with 5 bases sitting between them. CDR3 bases read: TGTGCCAGCAGTTCGGGGAACTATGCTGAGCAGTTC. Translated, it gives CASSSGNYAEQF. The entire CDR3 is CASSSGNYAEQFF.

On this clone: The gene names here belong to mouse. The read ends 1 residue shy of where the CDR3 ends; the end is completed using the germline J gene. The genes are TRBV3 and TRBJ1-3; 8 bases align to TRBD1. With 2 bases clipped from V and 0 bases from J, the junction kept 3 bases outside the gene matches. Germline loops: CDR1 SNHLY, CDR2 FYNGKV (reference sequence). This CDR3 has 16 amino acids. CDR3 loop: CASSLQGANSGNTLYF. CDR3 bases read: TGTGCCAGCAGCTTACAGGGGGCTAATTCTGGAAATACGCTCTAT.

In this sample, this clone turned up a few times. Mouse names are used for the genes. The CDR3 bases that were read are TGTGCCAGCAGTTCGGGACTGGGGGGTGCAGAAACGCTGTAT. As protein: CASSSGLGGAETLY. The full CDR3 protein reads CASSSGLGGAETLYF. The chain recombines TRBV3 with TRBJ2-3; 11 bases align to TRBD2. The CDR3 is cut off 1 residue early in the read; its end comes from the germline J gene. The CDR3 is 15 residues long. J was trimmed by 1 base and V by 6 bases; bases with no gene match: 3. The germline V gene has CDR1 SNHLY and CDR2 FYNGKV (reference sequence).

Worth noting for this clone: A much bigger clone sits one base away, suggesting this may be a read error. Gene names follow the mouse nomenclature. The sequence runs out 1 residue before the end of the CDR3; the remainder is reconstructed from the germline J gene. This chain joins TRBV16 and TRBJ1-2, with 12 bases identical to TRBD1. Germline-derived CDR1 and CDR2 are SGHSA and FRNQAP. The CDR3 extends over 15 amino acids. The DNA read from the CDR3 is TGTACAAGCAGCCCCGGGACAGGGGGCGACTCCGACTACACC. This gives the protein CTSSPGTGGDSDYT. The CDR3 in its entirety is CTSSPGTGGDSDYTF.

This clone has a handful of counts. All gene names here are mouse names. The read comes to an end 1 residue before the CDR3 does, leaving the germline J gene to fill in the end. This chain links TRBV24 with TRBJ2-1, with TRBD1 matching over 12 bases. V was pared by 6 bases and J by 7 bases, with 4 bases of the junction left unmatched. Germline V gene data show CDR1 as KGHTA and CDR2 as FRNEEI. The CDR3 is 14 residues long. The chain's CDR3 is CASSRDRGRAEQFF. The covered CDR3 bases are TGTGCCAGCAGCCGGGACAGGGGGCGAGCTGAGCAGTTC.

Judged by abundance, this clone is medium-sized. Each gene name is a mouse one. The missing CDR3 end, 1 residue past where the read stops, is filled in from the germline J gene. The chain is built from TRBV26 and TRBJ1-3, with 7 bases identical to TRBD1. Germline V gives CDR1 KGHPV, CDR2 FQNQEV (reference sequence). Trimming took 4 bases from V and 0 from J; bases not matched to a gene: 3. This CDR3 comprises 15 residues. The CDR3 DNA, read in part, is TGTGCCAGCAGTCCGGGACAGTTTTCTGGAAATACGCTCTAT. Translating it yields CASSPGQFSGNTLY. The whole CDR3 region reads CASSPGQFSGNTLYF. Looking up the rest from reference TRBV26 and TRBJ1-3 gives the full variable domain: NSKVIQTPRYLVKGQGQKAKMRCIPEKGHPVVFWYQQNKNNEFKFLINFQNQEVLQQIDMTEKRFSAECPSNSPCSLEIQSSEAGDSALYLCASSPGQFSGNTLYFGEGSRLIVV.

About this clone itself: Gene names are mouse gene names. The read falls 1 residue short of the CDR3 end, and the missing part is taken from the germline J gene. The V and J genes are TRBV3 and TRBJ1-3, with D tentatively TRBD1 (6 bases). The germline gives CDR1 SNHLY, CDR2 FYNGKV (reference sequence). V was clipped by 3 bases and J by 1 base, with 7 bases between them. CDR3 length: 14 amino acids. CDR3 DNA (partial): TGTGCCAGCAGCTTCGGACAGTCTGGAAATACGCTCTAT. Its protein is CASSFGQSGNTLY. The full CDR3 reads CASSFGQSGNTLYF.

This clone has a handful of counts. Mouse names are used for the genes. From the germline J gene comes the end of the CDR3, since the read stops 1 residue before it. This chain links TRBV31 with TRBJ2-7, with D uncertain. The CDR3 spans 12 residues. Germline CDR1 reads GKSSPN; CDR2 reads SITVG. Trimming pared 0 bases from V and 5 bases from J, leaving 8 bases between. The CDR3 spells CAWSLVKNEQYF. Partial CDR3 DNA: TGTGCCTGGAGTCTAGTCAAAAATGAACAGTAC.

As for this clone: The gene names here belong to mouse. Coverage ceases 1 residue before the CDR3 finishes, and the germline J gene fills in the end. This chain joins TRBV13-2 and TRBJ2-7; TRBD2 agrees at 8 bases. With V trimmed by 0 bases and J by 2 bases, 1 base remained unmatched. Germline values: CDR1 NNHNN, CDR2 SYGAGS (reference sequence). The CDR3 is made up of 14 amino acids. This CDR3 reads CASGDGGGTYEQYF. CDR3 DNA, as far as it was read: TGTGCCAGCGGTGATGGGGGGGGCACCTATGAACAGTAC.

This clone was picked up a small number of times. Gene names and germline refer to mouse. The sequenced fragment ends 1 residue before the CDR3 boundary, so the rest is inferred from the germline J gene. The sample contains more than one DNA sequence encoding this CDR3. The V gene is TRBV13-2, the J gene TRBJ2-7; TRBD1 is a possible D gene (5 bases). The length of the CDR3 is 11 residues. Germline values: CDR1 NNHNN, CDR2 SYGAGS (reference sequence). V lost 1 base to trimming and J lost 6 bases, with 5 bases between them. The chain's CDR3 is CASGDRGEQYF. CDR3 DNA, as far as it was read: TGTGCCAGCGGTGATAGGGGTGAACAGTAC.

As concerns this clone: The germline and genes are mouse ones. The read stops 1 residue short of the end of the CDR3; the missing end is completed from the germline J gene. Other DNA sequences of this sample code for an identical CDR3. V is TRBV16 and J is TRBJ2-7; D gene ambiguous. The V and J ends lost 2 bases and 0 bases respectively, with 2 bases between them. CDR1 SGHSA and CDR2 FRNQAP come from the germline V gene. CDR3 size: 12 residues. The part of the CDR3 DNA that was read is TGTGCAAGCAGCTTAAGCTCCTATGAACAGTAC. Protein product: CASSLSSYEQY. The entire CDR3 sequence reads CASSLSSYEQYF.

As for this clone: Gene names and germline refer to mouse. The read ends 1 residue shy of where the CDR3 ends; the end is completed using the germline J gene. The chain is built from TRBV3 and TRBJ2-7, with D maybe TRBD1 (5 bases). Trimming left V 3 bases short and J 7 bases short, with 10 bases between. The CDR3 consists of 12 residues. Looked up from germline, CDR1 is SNHLY and CDR2 is FYNGKV (reference sequence). The DNA read from the CDR3 is TGTGCCAGCAGCTTCAGGGTCGGGGAACAGTAC. It encodes CASSFRVGEQY. The entire CDR3 protein reads CASSFRVGEQYF.

This clone was counted a few times. All gene names here are mouse names. The observed sequence ends 1 residue before the CDR3 terminus, with the missing tail filled in from the germline J gene. V and J are TRBV16 and TRBJ1-3; a possible D gene is TRBD1 (6 bases). The ends were cut back, 6 bases at V and 0 bases at J, with 12 bases in the middle. This CDR3 spans 15 amino acids. Germline CDR1 is SGHSA and CDR2 is FRNQAP. The CDR3 reads CASRAGTYSGNTLYF. Partial CDR3 DNA: TGTGCAAGCAGGGCCGGGACATATTCTGGAAATACGCTCTAT.

As to this clone: The gene names here belong to mouse. Read data end 1 residue before the CDR3 end; the end is taken from the germline J gene. J is TRBJ2-5 and V is TRBV15; D unclear. Germline V gives CDR1 SGHND, CDR2 FRSKSL. This CDR3 has 13 residues. Trimming shortened V by 3 bases and J by 3 bases, and 7 bases separated the two germline ends. This chain's CDR3 is CASSFGVQDTQYF. The covered CDR3 bases are TGTGCCAGCAGTTTCGGCGTTCAAGACACCCAGTAC. The full variable domain, in which reference TRBV15 and TRBJ2-5 provide the parts outside the CDR3, is DAGVTQTPRHEVAEKGQTIILKCEPVSGHNDLFWYRQTKIQGLELLSYFRSKSLMEDGGAFKDRFKAEMLNSSFSTLKIQPTEPKDSAVYLCASSFGVQDTQYFGPGTRLLVL.